These 6 T cell receptor beta chains were sequenced from one sample in a study of T-cell memory formation after mild COVID-19 (dated by TCRdb to the early 2020s). The method was 5' RACE. The data were produced on an Illumina NovaSeq 6000. The public reads were reprocessed in TCRdb via fastp at Q25 and MiXCR, keeping in-frame beta chains. Each CDR3 protein gets just one entry, which takes the most common genes and DNA from the rows behind it. For this sample there are hundreds of thousands of distinct CDR3 sequences; around 28% appear just once. The top ten clones comprise roughly 13% of the sample. The specimen sequenced was PBMCs or a T cell subset sorted from them (not recorded which). The origin of the receptors is an adult woman who had mild COVID-19 (a few samples of this study predate the infection). The sample titles of this study are shuffled in the database, so cell type and time point are left out; the donor was told from shared clones.

The chain combines TRBV29-1 with TRBJ2-5; D remains unclear. V was cut by 2 bases and J by 4 bases, with 20 bases left in between. This CDR3 spans 16 amino acids. CDR1 and CDR2 from the germline V gene are SQVTM and ANQGSEA. CDR3 sequence (DNA): TGCAGCGTTGAATCGGGCCGCCGTTGGTTTGGAGAGACCCAGTACTTC. This gives the protein CSVESGRRWFGETQYF. Together with reference TRBV29-1 and TRBJ2-5, the CDR3 gives the full variable domain: SAVISQKPSRDICQRGTSLTIQCQVDSQVTMMFWYRQQPGQSLTLIATANQGSEATYESGFVIDKFPISRPNLTFSTLTVSNMSPEDSSIYLCSVESGRRWFGETQYFGPGTRLLVL.

Here the CDR3 reads CSGITGLTYEQYF. The DNA of the CDR3 is TGCAGTGGGATTACGGGACTTACCTACGAGCAGTACTTC. The chain is built from TRBV20-1 and TRBJ2-7, with D perhaps TRBD2 (6 bases). The CDR3 is made up of 13 amino acids. Per the germline V gene, CDR1 is DFQATT and CDR2 is SNEGSKA (reference sequence). Trimming shortened V by 7 bases and J by 2 bases, and 15 bases separated the two germline ends.

This clonotype was observed once. The chain is built from TRBV12-3 or TRBV12-4 and TRBJ1-1; perhaps TRBD1 as D (5 bases). Between the trimmed V and J ends, which lost 3 bases and 1 base, there was a span of 18 bases. This CDR3 is 17 amino acids long. The CDR3 loop is CASSFAPSRQPNTEAFF. Written as DNA, the CDR3 is TGTGCCAGCAGTTTCGCCCCAAGTCGACAGCCGAACACTGAAGCTTTCTTT.

The V call is TRBV30, the J call TRBJ1-3; a weak D match, TRBD1 (5 bases). The length of the CDR3 is 14 residues. V lost 1 base and J 4 bases, leaving 11 bases between the germline ends. Germline V gene data show CDR1 as GTSNPN and CDR2 as SVGIG (reference sequence). In nucleotides, the CDR3 is TGTGCCTGGAGTGGCGGGGGGTTAGGAAACACCATATATTTT. Encoded protein: CAWSGGGLGNTIYF.

This chain connects TRBV12-3 or TRBV12-4 to TRBJ1-1; 9 bases are shared with TRBD1. This CDR3 spans 16 amino acids. V lost 6 bases to trimming and J lost 2 bases; unmatched junction nucleotides: 10. CDR3 region: CASRHNRDRANTEAFF. CDR3 bases: TGTGCCAGCAGGCACAACCGGGACAGGGCAAACACTGAAGCTTTCTTT.

J is TRBJ2-7 and V is TRBV2; D is ambiguous. This CDR3 has 13 amino acids. The germline V gene encodes CDR1 SNHLY and CDR2 FYNNEI. Trimming left V 7 bases short and J 1 base short, with 11 bases between. The CDR3 reads CASTGWLSYEQYF. The CDR3 nucleotides are TGTGCCAGCACGGGTTGGCTATCCTACGAGCAGTACTTC.